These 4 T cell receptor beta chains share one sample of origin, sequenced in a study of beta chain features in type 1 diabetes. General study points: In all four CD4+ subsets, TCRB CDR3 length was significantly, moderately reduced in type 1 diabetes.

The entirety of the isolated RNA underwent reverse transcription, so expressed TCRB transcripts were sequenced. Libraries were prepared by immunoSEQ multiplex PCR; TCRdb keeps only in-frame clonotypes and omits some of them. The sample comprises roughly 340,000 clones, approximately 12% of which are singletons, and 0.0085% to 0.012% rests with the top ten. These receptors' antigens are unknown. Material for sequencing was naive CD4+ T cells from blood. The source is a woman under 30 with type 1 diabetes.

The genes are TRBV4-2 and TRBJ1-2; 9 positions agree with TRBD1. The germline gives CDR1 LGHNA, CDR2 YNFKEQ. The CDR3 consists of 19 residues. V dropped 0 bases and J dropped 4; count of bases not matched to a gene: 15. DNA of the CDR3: TGTGCCAGCAGCCAAGAAGGTACGGACAGGGGCAACCCCTTCTATGGCTACACCTTC. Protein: CASSQEGTDRGNPFYGYTF.

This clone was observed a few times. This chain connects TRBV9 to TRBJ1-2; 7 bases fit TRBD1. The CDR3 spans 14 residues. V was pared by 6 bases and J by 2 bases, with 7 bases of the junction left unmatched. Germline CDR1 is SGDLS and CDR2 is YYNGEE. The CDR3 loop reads CASNSDRMNYGYTF. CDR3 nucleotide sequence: TGTGCCAGCAACTCGGACAGGATGAACTATGGCTACACCTTC.

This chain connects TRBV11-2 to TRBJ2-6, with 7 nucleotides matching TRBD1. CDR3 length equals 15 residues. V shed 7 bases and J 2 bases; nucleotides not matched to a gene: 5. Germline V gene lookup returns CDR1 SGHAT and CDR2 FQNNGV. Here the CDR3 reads CASKTGSAGANVLTF. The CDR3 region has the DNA TGTGCCAGCAAGACAGGGTCTGCTGGGGCCAACGTCCTGACTTTC.

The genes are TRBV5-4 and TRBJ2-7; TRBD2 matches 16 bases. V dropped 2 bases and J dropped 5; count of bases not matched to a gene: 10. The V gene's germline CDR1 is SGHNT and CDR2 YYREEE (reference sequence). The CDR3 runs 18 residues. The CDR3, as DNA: TGTGCCAGCAGCTTCGGGACTAGCGGGAGGGCGAATTCTCACGAGCAGTACTTC. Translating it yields CASSFGTSGRANSHEQYF.